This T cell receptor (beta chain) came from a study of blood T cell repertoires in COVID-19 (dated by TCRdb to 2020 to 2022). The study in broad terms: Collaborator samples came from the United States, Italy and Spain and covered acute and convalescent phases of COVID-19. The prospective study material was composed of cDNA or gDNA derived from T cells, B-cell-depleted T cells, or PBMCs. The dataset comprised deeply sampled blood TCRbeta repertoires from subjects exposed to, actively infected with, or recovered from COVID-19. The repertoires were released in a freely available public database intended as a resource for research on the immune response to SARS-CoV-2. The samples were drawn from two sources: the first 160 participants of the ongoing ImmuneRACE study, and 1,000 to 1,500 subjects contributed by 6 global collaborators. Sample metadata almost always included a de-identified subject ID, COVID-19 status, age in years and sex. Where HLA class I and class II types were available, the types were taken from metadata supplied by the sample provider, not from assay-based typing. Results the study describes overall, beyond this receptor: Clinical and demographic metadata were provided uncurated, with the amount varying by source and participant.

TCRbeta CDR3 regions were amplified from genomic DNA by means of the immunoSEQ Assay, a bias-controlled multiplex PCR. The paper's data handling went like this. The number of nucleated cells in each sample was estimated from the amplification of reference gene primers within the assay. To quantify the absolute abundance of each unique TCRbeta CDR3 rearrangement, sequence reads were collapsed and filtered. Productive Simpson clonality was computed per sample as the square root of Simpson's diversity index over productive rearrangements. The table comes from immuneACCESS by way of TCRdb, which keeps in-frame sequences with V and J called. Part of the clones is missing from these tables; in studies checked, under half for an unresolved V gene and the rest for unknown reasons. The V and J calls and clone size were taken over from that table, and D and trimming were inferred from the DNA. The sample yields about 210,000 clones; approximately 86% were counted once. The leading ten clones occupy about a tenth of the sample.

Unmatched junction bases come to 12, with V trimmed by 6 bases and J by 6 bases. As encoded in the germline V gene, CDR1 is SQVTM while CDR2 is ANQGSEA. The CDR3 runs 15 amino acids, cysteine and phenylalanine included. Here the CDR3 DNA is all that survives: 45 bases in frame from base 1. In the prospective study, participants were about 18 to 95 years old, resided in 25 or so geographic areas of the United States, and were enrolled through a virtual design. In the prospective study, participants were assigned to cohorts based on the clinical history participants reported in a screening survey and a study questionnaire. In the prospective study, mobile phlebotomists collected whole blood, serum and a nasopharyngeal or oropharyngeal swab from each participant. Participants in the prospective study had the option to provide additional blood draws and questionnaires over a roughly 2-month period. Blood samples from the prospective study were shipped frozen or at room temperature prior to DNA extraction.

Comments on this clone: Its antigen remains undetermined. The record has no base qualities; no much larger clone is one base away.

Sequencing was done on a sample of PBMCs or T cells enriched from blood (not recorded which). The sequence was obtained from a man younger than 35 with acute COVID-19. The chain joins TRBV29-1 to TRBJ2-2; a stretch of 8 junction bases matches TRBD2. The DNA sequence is TGCAGCGTGGAATGGCCCGGGACTAGAGCCGGGGAGCTGTTTTTT. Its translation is CSVEWPGTRAGELFF.